Below are 20 T cell receptor beta chains sequenced from a single sample in a study of blood T cell repertoires in COVID-19. Generated by immunoSEQ multiplex PCR, the TCRdb table keeps only in-frame clones and is missing some. The profile shows roughly 200,000 clones, 70% to 90% of them singletons. Sequenced: peripheral blood. The receptors come from a woman between 65 and 79 years old with active or convalescent COVID-19.

The chain carries TRBV5-1 and TRBJ2-3; maybe TRBD1 (6 bases). The CDR3 spans 15 residues. Germline CDR1 reads SGHRS; CDR2 reads YFSETQ. V was cut by 3 bases and J by 0 bases, with 11 bases left in between. The CDR3 DNA is TGCGCCAGCAGCTCTCAAGACAGGAGCACAGATACGCAGTATTTT. Translated: CASSSQDRSTDTQYF. Together with reference TRBV5-1 and TRBJ2-3, the CDR3 gives the full variable domain: KAGVTQTPRYLIKTRGQQVTLSCSPISGHRSVSWYQQTPGQGLQFLFEYFSETQRNKGNFPGRFSGRQFSNSRSEMNVSTLELGDSALYLCASSSQDRSTDTQYFGPGTRLTVL.

This rearrangement joins TRBV6-5 to TRBJ1-2; D might be TRBD1 (6 bases). With 11 bases removed from V and 8 bases from J, the gap between germline ends came to 27 bases. The CDR3 length is 15 residues. Germline V gene lookup returns CDR1 MNHEY and CDR2 SVGAGI. DNA for the CDR3: TGTGCCGGCGGAGGGGGGGCCCCACTGGCAGCCGGCTACACCTTC. Amino acid sequence: CAGGGGAPLAAGYTF.

The CDR3 region is CASSLIGAGGYTF. Here the CDR3 DNA reads TGTGCCAGCAGCTTGATAGGTGCAGGGGGCTACACCTTC. The rearrangement joins TRBV5-6 to TRBJ1-2; perhaps TRBD1 as D (5 bases). Germline V gene sequence: CDR1 SGHDT, CDR2 YYEEEE. CDR3 length equals 13 residues. V was cut by 1 base and J by 8 bases, with 12 bases left in between.

The chain carries TRBV6-1 and TRBJ1-1; no clear D gene. Germline loops: CDR1 MNHNS, CDR2 SASEGT. This CDR3 comprises 14 residues. Trimming took 1 base from V and 4 from J, leaving 10 bases between them. As DNA, the CDR3 is TGTGCCAGCAGTGAAGGACTACAGATCACTGAAGCTTTCTTT. Translating gives CASSEGLQITEAFF.

The chain uses TRBV5-1 and TRBJ1-3; D gene ambiguous. This CDR3 has 15 amino acids. V lost 0 bases and J 1 base, leaving 8 bases between the germline ends. The V gene's germline CDR1 is SGHRS and CDR2 YFSETQ. In DNA form, the CDR3 reads TGCGCCAGCAGCTTGGTTGCGGAGTCTGGAAACACCATATATTTT. This sequence encodes CASSLVAESGNTIYF.

The chain employs TRBV7-2 and TRBJ1-2; possible D gene TRBD1, 5 bases. The germline V gene encodes CDR1 SGHTA and CDR2 FQGNSA. Between the trimmed V and J ends, which lost 2 bases and 0 bases, there was a span of 13 bases. The length of the CDR3 is 16 residues. CDR3: CASSLQGGYANYGYTF. DNA of the CDR3: TGTGCCAGCAGCTTACAGGGCGGTTATGCTAACTATGGCTACACCTTC.

The rearrangement links TRBV19 to TRBJ1-5; 9 bases fit TRBD1. Trimming at V came to 6 bases and at J to 10 bases, leaving 7 bases not matched to a gene. Germline V CDR1 and CDR2: LNHDA, SQIVND (reference sequence). This CDR3 spans 13 amino acids. The CDR3 DNA follows: TGTGCCAGTAGCCGGGACAGGGTTAGTCCCCAGCATTTT. Its translation is CASSRDRVSPQHF.

The rearrangement links TRBV2 to TRBJ2-4; TRBD2 aligns across 7 bases. CDR3 length equals 13 residues. V shed 6 bases, J shed 7 bases, and the junction held 6 bases outside the gene matches. In germline, CDR1 is SNHLY, CDR2 FYNNEI. CDR3 amino acids: CASRVGEGNIQYF. The CDR3 DNA sequence: TGTGCCAGCAGGGTGGGGGAGGGGAACATTCAGTACTTC.

V usage is TRBV7-9 and J usage is TRBJ2-2, with 10 positions matching TRBD1. The V gene end was trimmed by 5 bases and the J gene end by 4 bases; junction bases not matched to a gene: 4. Per germline, CDR1 SEHNR and CDR2 FQNEAQ (reference sequence). The CDR3 runs 15 residues. CDR3 amino acids: CASSDRGRGTGELFF. As DNA, the CDR3 is TGTGCCAGCAGCGACAGGGGGCGCGGCACCGGGGAGCTGTTTTTT.

This clone has just a few counts. The chain joins TRBV7-6 to TRBJ2-3; 7 bases are a match to TRBD2. Germline CDR1 reads SGHVS; CDR2 reads FNYEAQ. The CDR3 sequence is 19 residues long. J lost 1 base, V lost 1 base, and 14 bases had no gene match. CDR3 in DNA: TGTGCCAGCAGCTTAGTTGGCGGGATACTGGGAGGGGGCACAGATACGCAGTATTTT. It is translated as CASSLVGGILGGGTDTQYF.

The chain is built from TRBV6-5 and TRBJ2-7, with TRBD2 identical over 8 bases. Looked up from germline, CDR1 is MNHEY and CDR2 is SVGAGI. J was trimmed by 3 bases and V by 6 bases; bases with no gene match: 10. The length of the CDR3 is 15 residues. In nucleotides, the CDR3 is TGTGCCAGCAGCCCCCGGGGGGGATCGGTCTACGAGCAGTACTTC. Translation: CASSPRGGSVYEQYF.

CDR3 DNA: TGTGCCAGCAGCCACGGGCAGGGGCCCATCCAAGAGACCCAGTACTTC. Residues: CASSHGQGPIQETQYF. This chain connects TRBV3-1 (or the pseudogene TRBV3-2) to TRBJ2-5; the D gene is possibly TRBD1 (6 bases). The CDR3 is 16 residues long. Trimming left V 3 bases short and J 1 base short, with 15 bases between. Germline V lookup: CDR1 LGHDT, CDR2 YNNKEL (reference sequence).

V and J are TRBV9 and TRBJ2-1, with 8 bases lining up with TRBD2. Germline CDR1 reads SGDLS; CDR2 reads YYNGEE. Unmatched junction bases numbered 15, after V lost 4 bases and J lost 9 bases. The CDR3 sequence is 16 residues long. DNA for the CDR3: TGTGCCAGCAGCCCCCCCGGGACTAGGATTCGGGGTGAGCAGTTCTTC. Translation: CASSPPGTRIRGEQFF.

This clone showed up just once. The chain has TRBV5-1 and TRBJ1-1; D remains ambiguous. The CDR3 loop spans 14 amino acids. V shed 4 bases and J shed 1 base, with 11 bases lying between them. Looked up from germline, CDR1 is SGHRS and CDR2 is YFSETQ. The CDR3 loop is CASSPNGRNTEAFF. CDR3 sequence (DNA): TGCGCCAGCAGCCCAAACGGTAGGAACACTGAAGCTTTCTTT.

This clone was seen once. V and J are TRBV3-1 (or the pseudogene TRBV3-2) and TRBJ2-1, with D perhaps TRBD2 (6 bases). With 2 bases removed from V and 3 bases from J, the gap between germline ends came to 11 bases. In germline, CDR1 is LGHDT, CDR2 YNNKEL (reference sequence). The CDR3 runs to 15 residues. The chain's CDR3 is CASSQRELVYNEQFF. CDR3 nucleotide sequence: TGTGCCAGCAGCCAACGGGAGCTTGTCTACAATGAGCAGTTCTTC.

This chain links TRBV5-6 with TRBJ2-3; D may be TRBD1 (7 bases). The germline CDR1 and CDR2 sequences are SGHDT and YYEEEE. The CDR3 totals 15 residues. Trimming removed 1 base at V and 4 bases at J, with 13 bases between. In DNA, the CDR3 is TGTGCCAGCAGCTTGCCGCAGGGGGGCCCAGATACGCAGTATTTT. Amino acids: CASSLPQGGPDTQYF.

V gene TRBV23-1 combines with J gene TRBJ2-7; 7 bases are a match to TRBD1. TRBV23-1 is an ORF, and what it does is uncertain. Unmatched junction bases numbered 11, after V lost 6 bases and J lost 3 bases. The CDR3 totals 15 residues. This chain's CDR3 is CASSHNRGGLYEQYF. CDR3 in DNA: TGCGCCAGCAGCCACAACAGGGGCGGACTCTACGAGCAGTACTTC.

V and J are TRBV28 and TRBJ1-4, with D hard to call. The CDR3 length is 15 residues. Trimming shortened V by 1 base and J by 16 bases, and 22 bases separated the two germline ends. The germline V gene encodes CDR1 MDHEN and CDR2 SYDVKM. CDR3 sequence: CASSLSTGGLKRQFF. The CDR3 coding sequence is TGTGCCAGCAGTTTATCGACGGGAGGACTCAAACGACAGTTTTTT.

This rearrangement joins TRBV6-5 to TRBJ2-7; the D gene is possibly TRBD2 (6 bases). Germline V lookup: CDR1 MNHEY, CDR2 SVGAGI. Trimming shortened V by 6 bases and J by 7 bases, and 10 bases separated the two germline ends. CDR3 length: 11 residues. CDR3 coding DNA: TGTGCCAGCAGAAGACGGGAGGAGCAGTACTTC. This codes for CASRRREEQYF.

This rearrangement joins TRBV7-9 to TRBJ1-4, with 8 bases identical to TRBD1. The trim removed 4 bases at V and 6 bases at J, leaving 7 bases unmatched. This CDR3 has 15 residues. Germline CDR1 SEHNR, CDR2 FQNEAQ (reference sequence). The CDR3 here is CASSSSGGRDEKLFF. Written as DNA, the CDR3 is TGTGCCAGCAGCTCGTCAGGGGGCCGGGATGAAAAACTGTTTTTT.